Listed here are 3 T cell receptor beta chains from one sample, sequenced in a study of neurological immune-mediated disorders. Time point meaning: longitudinal time-point 1 (baseline). In TCRdb, the 5' RACE reads were re-called with MiXCR into one record per CDR3 protein. The table has around 69,000 distinct CDR3 sequences, roughly a tenth seen once. What was sequenced was PBMCs. Source of these receptors: a man aged 30-40 years in good health.

This clonotype occurred many times. The V and J genes are TRBV10-3 and TRBJ1-1; D uncertain. Germline V gives CDR1 ENHRY, CDR2 SYGVKD. The V gene lost 4 bases and the J gene lost 1 base, with 10 bases spanning the gap. The CDR3 extends over 14 amino acids. The CDR3 loop reads CAISGAETNTEAFF. CDR3 coding DNA: TGTGCCATCAGTGGGGCCGAGACGAACACTGAAGCTTTCTTT.

This clonotype was picked up many times. The chain has TRBV27 and TRBJ2-3; 7 bases fit TRBD2. The CDR3 spans 16 residues. In germline, CDR1 is MNHEY, CDR2 SMNVEV (reference sequence). J gave up 2 bases and V 2 bases, and 7 bases lay outside the gene matches. CDR3 nucleotides: TGTGCCAGCAGTTTAGGGACGGGAGGACTCACAGATACGCAGTATTTT. It translates to CASSLGTGGLTDTQYF.

Ten or more counts support this clonotype. The gene calls are TRBV20-1 and TRBJ2-5; D gene unclear. CDR1 DFQATT and CDR2 SNEGSKA come from the germline V gene (reference sequence). With 5 bases removed from V and 4 bases from J, the gap between germline ends came to 8 bases. The CDR3 runs 11 residues. The CDR3 sequence is CSAPTGETQYF. Here the CDR3 DNA reads TGCAGTGCTCCGACTGGAGAGACCCAGTACTTC.